Reported below is one T cell receptor beta chain. Its antigen specificity is not known. Base qualities were left out, and no much larger clone turns up one base away. V is clipped by 0 bases and J by 2 bases, and the sequence between their germline boundaries is 5 bases long. There are 14 amino acids in the CDR3, from cysteine to phenylalanine inclusive. The retained sequence is limited to the CDR3, 42 bases, with the frame set at the first base. Based on the germline V gene, the CDR1 and CDR2 sequences are LGHNA and YNFKEQ. Library prep was done by PCR. The instrument given in TCRdb is Illumina HiSeq 4000. The TCR beta-chain CDR3 region of each patient was profiled by high-throughput sequencing. As for how the authors treated the data: Drawing on CDR3 differences between clinicopathological groups, the researchers built a classifier meant to tell apart patients with distant-metastatic papillary thyroid cancer. The Shannon index was used to measure repertoire diversity, and the Morisita-Horn index was used to measure how similar tumor and blood repertoires were. TCRdb reprocessed the public reads (quality trimming at Q25 with fastp, clone calling with MiXCR) and kept in-frame beta chains. The V and J calls here are based on TCRdb, not the publication. For this sample the table gives 19,000 or so clones, of which 32% were detected only once. Approximately 22% of the sample rests with the top ten.

The source of the sample is a study of metastatic and nonmetastatic thyroid tumors (dated by TCRdb to between 2020 and 2021). Study-level background: For patients with malignant and with benign thyroid disease, the researchers compared repertoires between peripheral blood samples and tumor or nodule tissue samples.

Study-wide findings and limitations: In both blood and tumor samples, malignant tumors were reported to have significantly higher TCR beta diversity than benign nodules.

None of the patients had been given any treatment before thyroid surgery. Patient clinical samples collected from the early 2010s to the late 2010s were retrospectively analysed using T-cell receptor beta sequencing. The sequencing input was adjacent normal tissue. The source of this sequence is a female donor with papillary thyroid cancer or a benign thyroid nodule (not recorded which). Some clones in this sample may be carry-over from other donors' samples. The sequence joins TRBV4-2 to TRBJ2-1; the D gene remains uncertain. The CDR3 loop reads CASSQDAPYNEQFF. In nucleotide form, the sequence is TGTGCCAGCAGCCAAGATGCCCCCTACAATGAGCAGTTCTTC.